Presented here are 2 T cell receptor beta chains from one specimen sequenced in a study of tumor-infiltrating lymphocytes in primary liver carcinoma. Joint extraction of RNA and DNA used 20-30 mg of bulk tissue that was unsorted. A primer in the constant region served to generate TCR beta cDNA from 450 to 600 ng of total RNA. Generation of the TCR beta libraries relied on three nested multiplex PCR rounds using slightly modified ARM-PCR. The first two PCR rounds used TRBV1-TRBV30 forward primers with a C-beta reverse primer, around 10 cycles each. Each CDR3 protein gets one entry after TCRdb re-called the multiplex PCR reads with MiXCR. The data show around 29,000 distinct CDR3 sequences, over 65% seen once. The sample consisted of liver tumor tissue from sampling region 5. The subset was: tumor region T5, tumor centre. The source is a middle-aged man with primary liver carcinoma and hepatitis B virus infection.

V usage is TRBV11-2 and J usage is TRBJ2-1, with 7 bases that match TRBD2. CDR1 is SGHAT and CDR2 is FQNNGV in the germline V gene. Trimming at V came to 3 bases and at J to 3 bases, leaving 23 bases not matched to a gene. The CDR3 is made up of 21 amino acids. For the CDR3, the DNA is TGTGCCAGCAGCTTCAGACATGGGCTGGGGCGGGAGTGGTGGAACTACAATGAGCAGTTCTTC. This translates into CASSFRHGLGREWWNYNEQFF.

The count of this clonotype is one. The chain employs TRBV10-3 and TRBJ1-5, with D perhaps matching TRBD1 (5 bases). The CDR3 sequence is 14 residues long. In germline, CDR1 is ENHRY, CDR2 SYGVKD. The CDR3 sequence is CDVSESWQGQPQHF. CDR3 sequence (DNA): TGTGACGTCAGTGAGTCTTGGCAGGGTCAGCCCCAGCATTTT.